This T cell receptor beta chain was captured by sequencing in a study of blood T cell repertoires in COVID-19. Study-wide background: Material from acute and convalescent COVID-19 was sourced from the United States, Italy and Spain. T cells, B-cell-depleted T cells, or PBMCs provided the cDNA or gDNA that served as material.

Germline values: CDR1 SGHTA, CDR2 FQGNSA. The junction had 6 bases not matched to a gene; V was cut back by 5 bases and J by 0 bases. The CDR3 spans 16 residues. Study processing details: It was from reference gene primer amplification that nucleated cell counts were estimated. Produced via immunoSEQ multiplex PCR; TCRdb's table is partial and in-frame only. V, J and clone size are taken as reported in that table, and D and trimming were inferred from the DNA itself. The sample contains about 120,000 clones, approximately 81% of which appear only once. The TCR sequence derives from an elderly woman with acute or convalescent COVID-19. Sequenced material: peripheral blood. This chain uses TRBV7-2 with TRBJ2-3, with 9 bases fitting TRBD2. This CDR3 is CASSPRTSASTDTQYF. DNA for the CDR3: TGTGCCAGCAGCCCCCGGACTAGCGCTAGCACAGATACGCAGTATTTT. Full variable domain (missing parts from reference TRBV7-2 and TRBJ2-3): GAGVSQSPSNKVTEKGKDVELRCDPISGHTALYWYRQSLGQGLEFLIYFQGNSAPDKSGLPSDRFSAERTGGSVSTLTIQRTQQEDSAVYLCASSPRTSASTDTQYFGPGTRLTVL.